The source of this T cell receptor (beta chain) is a study of T cell repertoires in cytomegalovirus infection. Study background: Epitope selection comprised recently identified HLA-C-restricted CMV epitopes and well-studied HLA-B-restricted CMV epitopes.

Via MiXCR, TCRdb re-called the reads, giving one row per CDR3 protein. The sample lists about 920,000 distinct CDR3 sequences, approximately 31% occurring once. The CDR3 extends over 15 amino acids. Trimming removed 6 bases from V and 7 bases from J; junction bases left unmatched: 11. From germline, CDR1 is LGHNT and CDR2 FRNRAP. The study's findings and limits: The ex vivo response was dominated by HLA-C-restricted CMV-specific TCR beta clonotypes.

A word on this clonotype: As yet, its antigen is unknown.

The source of this sequence is a human donor in good health (CMV status not recorded). Some clones in this sample may be carry-over from other donors' samples. The chain links TRBV12-5 to TRBJ2-2; TRBD1 agrees at 7 bases. Sequencing was performed on cultured CD8+ T cells from PBMCs, taken from culture after CMV antigen stimulation. CDR3 nucleotide sequence: TGTGCTAGTGGATCTGACAGGGCCTGGGGCGGGGAGCTGTTTTTT. Its protein product is CASGSDRAWGGELFF.